The 30 T cell receptor beta chains below all came from one sample that was sequenced in a study of T cell responses to AZD1222 COVID-19 vaccine. Sequencing was performed with immunoSEQ multiplex PCR; in TCRdb, only in-frame clones are kept and a portion is missing. This table holds about 120,000 clones, roughly 84% found once. This specimen consisted of peripheral blood, obtained 28 days after the second AZD1222 dose. Receptor source: an adult who received the AZD1222 COVID-19 vaccine.

The sample holds a few counts of this clone. V is TRBV28 and J is TRBJ1-6; D gene uncertain. Between the trimmed V and J ends, which lost 8 bases and 15 bases, there was a span of 14 bases. This CDR3 comprises 11 residues. Per the germline V gene, CDR1 is MDHEN and CDR2 is SYDVKM. The CDR3 protein is CASLQISDLHF. The CDR3 coding sequence is TGTGCCAGCCTTCAGATTTCTGACCTCCACTTT.

This clone appeared a few times. The V and J genes are TRBV7-9 and TRBJ2-7; D might be TRBD1 (6 bases). Germline lookup yields CDR1 SEHNR and CDR2 FQNEAQ (reference sequence). Deletions cut 3 bases from V and 4 bases from J, with 10 bases between. The CDR3 is 13 residues long. The CDR3, as DNA: TGTGCCAGCAGCTTCTCGAGGGGGTACGAGCAGTACTTC. Encoded protein: CASSFSRGYEQYF. Looking up the rest from reference TRBV7-9 and TRBJ2-7 gives the full variable domain: DTGVSQNPRHKITKRGQNVTFRCDPISEHNRLYWYRQTLGQGPEFLTYFQNEAQLEKSRLLSDRFSAERPKGSFSTLEIQRTEQGDSAMYLCASSFSRGYEQYFGPGTRLTVT.

In this sample, this clone turned up once. This CDR3 is also generated by other DNA sequences in the sample. The chain combines TRBV7-2 with TRBJ2-5; TRBD1 might be the D (5 bases). CDR1 SGHTA and CDR2 FQGNSA come from the germline V gene. Trimming pared 5 bases from V and 5 bases from J, leaving 9 bases between. This CDR3 is built from 12 residues. CDR3 loop: CASSPQGETQYF. CDR3 sequence (DNA): TGTGCCAGCAGCCCCCAGGGTGAGACCCAGTACTTC.

The chain joins TRBV19 to TRBJ2-1; perhaps D is TRBD1 or TRBD2 (5 bases each). Germline V CDR1 and CDR2: LNHDA, SQIVND (reference sequence). The V end was cut by 5 bases, the J end by 2 bases, with 16 bases between. The CDR3 is 16 amino acids. The CDR3 region is CASSPGRGSTYNEQFF. The CDR3 coding sequence is TGTGCCAGTAGTCCAGGTCGGGGCTCTACCTACAATGAGCAGTTCTTC.

The rearrangement joins TRBV27 to TRBJ2-7; D possibly corresponds to TRBD2 (6 bases). The CDR3 extends over 14 amino acids. Germline assignment: CDR1 MNHEY and CDR2 SMNVEV (reference sequence). Trimming removed 6 bases at V and 0 bases at J, with 12 bases between. CDR3 nucleotide sequence: TGTGCCAGCAGACTCCGGGAGACCTCCTACGAGCAGTACTTC. It yields the protein CASRLRETSYEQYF.

The gene calls are TRBV5-1 and TRBJ2-5; 11 nucleotides align to TRBD2. CDR1 is SGHRS, CDR2 YFSETQ, per germline. This CDR3 comprises 17 residues. Germline trimming cut 3 bases from V and 5 bases from J; bases unmatched to any gene: 12. The CDR3 coding sequence is TGCGCCAGCAGCTCCCGGGGTAGCGGGGGGGCCGTTGAGACCCAGTACTTC. It codes for CASSSRGSGGAVETQYF. The whole variable domain, remainder taken from reference TRBV5-1 and TRBJ2-5, is KAGVTQTPRYLIKTRGQQVTLSCSPISGHRSVSWYQQTPGQGLQFLFEYFSETQRNKGNFPGRFSGRQFSNSRSEMNVSTLELGDSALYLCASSSRGSGGAVETQYFGPGTRLLVL.

The chain couples TRBV15 to TRBJ2-7, with D tentatively TRBD2 (5 bases). Germline V gene data show CDR1 as LNHNV and CDR2 as YYDKDF (reference sequence). V lost 0 bases, J lost 9 bases, and 18 bases lay in between. This CDR3 is built from 15 residues. CDR3 residues: CATSREIIRAEGQYF. The DNA for the CDR3 is TGTGCCACCAGCAGAGAGATTATTAGGGCCGAGGGGCAGTACTTC.

The V gene is TRBV4-2, the J gene TRBJ2-1; 11 bases are shared with TRBD2. The CDR3 is 19 residues long. The germline V gene has CDR1 LGHNA and CDR2 YNFKEQ. V lost 0 bases, J lost 5 bases, and 12 bases stayed unmatched. The CDR3 sequence is CASSQDRSSGGALDNEQFF. CDR3 coding DNA: TGTGCCAGCAGCCAAGATCGAAGTAGCGGGGGGGCCTTAGACAATGAGCAGTTCTTC.

This chain joins TRBV19 and TRBJ2-7; D is unresolved. V dropped 5 bases and J dropped 3 bases, with 11 bases sitting between them. The CDR3 runs to 13 residues. Germline V CDR1 and CDR2: LNHDA, SQIVND (reference sequence). The CDR3: CASSSQARYEQYF. DNA for the CDR3: TGTGCCAGTAGTTCCCAAGCCCGCTACGAGCAGTACTTC. Variable domain in full (rest from reference TRBV19 and TRBJ2-7): DGGITQSPKYLFRKEGQNVTLSCEQNLNHDAMYWYRQDPGQGLRLIYYSQIVNDFQKGDIAEGYSVSREKKESFPLTVTSAQKNPTAFYLCASSSQARYEQYFGPGTRLTVT.

V gene TRBV5-4 combines with J gene TRBJ2-1; 7 bases align to TRBD2. Trimming took 4 bases from V and 4 from J; bases not matched to a gene: 11. The CDR3 runs to 16 residues. The V gene's germline CDR1 is SGHNT and CDR2 YYREEE (reference sequence). CDR3 region: CASSPGGVRSYNEQFF. CDR3 bases: TGTGCCAGCAGCCCTGGGGGGGTAAGGAGTTACAATGAGCAGTTCTTC. Complete variable domain (other parts from reference TRBV5-4 and TRBJ2-1): ETGVTQSPTHLIKTRGQQVTLRCSSQSGHNTVSWYQQALGQGPQFIFQYYREEENGRGNFPPRFSGLQFPNYSSELNVNALELDDSALYLCASSPGGVRSYNEQFFGPGTRLTVL.

The chain links TRBV15 to TRBJ1-4, with D maybe TRBD1 (6 bases). V was clipped by 3 bases and J by 3 bases, with 14 bases between them. The CDR3 sequence is 16 residues long. Germline V gives CDR1 LNHNV, CDR2 YYDKDF (reference sequence). Written as DNA, the CDR3 is TGTGCCACCAGCAGTGTCGAGGGGGTAGCTAATGAAAAACTGTTTTTT. Its protein is CATSSVEGVANEKLFF.

The chain is built from TRBV6-2 or TRBV6-3 and TRBJ2-3, with D tentatively TRBD1 (6 bases). The CDR3 spans 19 residues. CDR1 and CDR2 from the germline V gene are MNHEY and SVGEGT. The ends were cut back, 5 bases at V and 0 bases at J, with 24 bases in the middle. The CDR3 DNA reads TGTGCCAGCAGTCGCCCCCCGGACAGCTTAGGTCTTAGCACAGATACGCAGTATTTT. It encodes CASSRPPDSLGLSTDTQYF.

The rearrangement joins TRBV7-2 to TRBJ1-2; D remains unclear. Trimming removed 0 bases at V and 4 bases at J, with 15 bases between. CDR3 length: 16 amino acids. The germline gives CDR1 SGHTA, CDR2 FQGNSA. This chain's CDR3 is CASSLALDPASYGYTF. The CDR3, as DNA: TGTGCCAGCAGCTTAGCGCTCGACCCAGCGAGCTATGGCTACACCTTC.

The chain is built from TRBV6-5 and TRBJ2-1; D unresolved. The germline CDR1 and CDR2 sequences are MNHEY and SVGAGI. Trimming took 7 bases from V and 6 from J, leaving 7 bases between them. This CDR3 has 11 amino acids. The CDR3 is CASTVGNEQFF. CDR3 bases: TGTGCCAGCACGGTGGGCAATGAGCAGTTCTTC.

On this clone: This CDR3 is also generated by other DNA sequences in the sample. This sequence joins TRBV9 and TRBJ2-7; 7 nucleotides line up with TRBD1. From germline, CDR1 is SGDLS and CDR2 YYNGEE. The CDR3 has 15 residues. V shed 0 bases and J 2 bases; nucleotides not matched to a gene: 5. The CDR3 DNA sequence: TGTGCCAGCAGCGTAGTGAGGGACAGTCCCTACGAGCAGTACTTC. Its protein is CASSVVRDSPYEQYF.

The CDR3 spells CASSLISNYGYTF. Here the CDR3 DNA reads TGTGCCAGCAGTTTGATAAGCAACTATGGCTACACCTTC. The V call is TRBV28, the J call TRBJ1-2; D not certain. The V end lost 3 bases, the J end lost 2 bases, and 7 bases lay between the germline ends. This CDR3 comprises 13 residues. From germline, CDR1 is MDHEN and CDR2 SYDVKM.

This clone showed up just once. The rearrangement uses TRBV7-9 and TRBJ2-5, with 7 bases that match TRBD1. Germline V gene lookup returns CDR1 SEHNR and CDR2 FQNEAQ (reference sequence). V dropped 4 bases and J dropped 5; count of bases not matched to a gene: 10. CDR3 length: 15 residues. CDR3 sequence reads: CASSSHRGSVETQYF. Written as DNA, the CDR3 is TGTGCCAGCAGCTCACACAGGGGAAGTGTGGAGACCCAGTACTTC.

This clone is categorized as large. This chain uses TRBV5-1 with TRBJ2-7; D might be TRBD1 or TRBD2, each matching 5 bases. Trimming removed 4 bases at V and 7 bases at J, with 24 bases between. The CDR3 is made up of 16 amino acids. CDR1 SGHRS and CDR2 YFSETQ come from the germline V gene. The CDR3 DNA reads TGCGCCAGCAGCCCTTCGAACGGGACCCCGAGGTGGGAGCAGTACTTC. The encoded protein is CASSPSNGTPRWEQYF.

This rearrangement joins TRBV12-5 to TRBJ2-2; TRBD1 matches at 8 bases. Germline CDR1 is LGHNT and CDR2 is FRNRAP. Trimming cost V 5 bases and J 0 bases; bases outside gene matches: 5. The CDR3 covers 16 residues. The CDR3 region has the DNA TGTGCTAGTGGTCCAGCACAGGGGGCGAACACCGGGGAGCTGTTTTTT. Translating gives CASGPAQGANTGELFF.

This clone was seen just once. Mismatch with germline at one junction end may stem from a read error. This chain joins TRBV19 and TRBJ2-2; TRBD1 matches at 8 bases. The CDR3 is made up of 11 amino acids. CDR1 and CDR2 (germline): LNHDA, SQIVND (reference sequence). The CDR3 is CASSITGGLFF. In DNA form, the CDR3 reads TGTGCCAGTAGTATAACAGGGGGGCTGTTTTTT.

The chain links TRBV27 to TRBJ2-6; D call uncertain. V shed 6 bases and J shed 0 bases, with 6 bases lying between them. The V gene's germline CDR1 is MNHEY and CDR2 SMNVEV (reference sequence). The CDR3 runs 14 residues. In DNA form, the CDR3 reads TGTGCCAGCAGAAAGTTCTCTGGGGCCAACGTCCTGACTTTC. The encoded protein is CASRKFSGANVLTF.

The sample holds a few counts of this clone. The chain uses TRBV28 and TRBJ2-7; D perhaps matches TRBD1 (5 bases). The V gene's germline CDR1 is MDHEN and CDR2 SYDVKM. The CDR3 has 13 residues. V lost 6 bases and J 5 bases, leaving 14 bases between the germline ends. The chain's CDR3 is CASRPQDGDEQYF. CDR3 bases: TGTGCCAGCAGACCACAGGATGGGGACGAGCAGTACTTC.

V gene TRBV6-2 or TRBV6-3 combines with J gene TRBJ2-7, with 7 bases lining up with TRBD2. The CDR3 runs 15 residues. The germline CDR1 and CDR2 sequences are MNHEY and SVGEGT. The J segment lost 1 base and the V segment lost 0 bases, leaving 3 bases of the junction unmatched. The CDR3 DNA is TGTGCCAGCAGTTACTCGTCTAGCGGTTCCTACGAGCAGTACTTC. This gives the protein CASSYSSSGSYEQYF.

The CDR3 DNA reads as TGTGCCAGCAGCTGGGACGTATCAGGGGGCGGAAACACCATATATTTT. Translation: CASSWDVSGGGNTIYF. The V call is TRBV5-4, the J call TRBJ1-3; 8 bases map to TRBD1. This CDR3 contains 16 residues. Germline values: CDR1 SGHNT, CDR2 YYREEE (reference sequence). The V gene end was trimmed by 3 bases and the J gene end by 4 bases; junction bases not matched to a gene: 9.

The chain is built from TRBV6-5 and TRBJ2-2; 8 bases are a match to TRBD1. Germline CDR1 MNHEY, CDR2 SVGAGI. V lost 6 bases to trimming and J lost 9 bases; unmatched junction nucleotides: 6. The CDR3 totals 13 residues. CDR3 in DNA: TGTGCCAGCAGCAACAGGGGGAATTGGGAGCTGTTTTTT. Protein sequence: CASSNRGNWELFF.

The chain has TRBV29-1 and TRBJ1-1, with unresolved D. Germline-derived CDR1 and CDR2 are SQVTM and ANQGSEA. The CDR3 runs to 11 residues. The V gene lost 1 base and the J gene lost 5 bases, with 5 bases spanning the gap. CDR3 DNA: TGCAGCGTTGAAGGGAAGACTGAAGCTTTCTTT. Encoded protein: CSVEGKTEAFF.

V is TRBV5-8 and J is TRBJ1-5; TRBD1 might be the D (5 bases). This CDR3 spans 16 amino acids. V lost 0 bases and J lost 0, with 10 bases in between. Germline CDR1 is SGHTS and CDR2 is YDEGEE. CDR3 DNA sequence: TGTGCCAGCAGCTTGGGTACAGGAAATAGCAATCAGCCCCAGCATTTT. This encodes CASSLGTGNSNQPQHF. The complete variable domain, with remaining parts taken from reference TRBV5-8 and TRBJ1-5, reads EAGVTQSPTHLIKTRGQQATLRCSPISGHTSVYWYQQALGLGLQFLLWYDEGEERNRGNFPPRFSGRQFPNYSSELNVNALELEDSALYLCASSLGTGNSNQPQHFGDGTRLSIL.

The chain employs TRBV7-2 and TRBJ2-3; 8 bases align to TRBD2. Unmatched junction bases numbered 3, after V lost 3 bases and J lost 4 bases. Germline values: CDR1 SGHTA, CDR2 FQGNSA. The CDR3 sequence is 14 residues long. CDR3 residues: CASSLAGGSDTQYF. The CDR3 nucleotides read TGTGCCAGCAGCTTGGCGGGGGGTTCAGATACGCAGTATTTT.

The V call is TRBV3-1 (or the pseudogene TRBV3-2), the J call TRBJ2-2, with D unclear. CDR3 length: 14 amino acids. Trimming cost V 1 base and J 7 bases, with 10 bases left between them. Germline-derived CDR1 and CDR2 are LGHDT and YNNKEL (reference sequence). The CDR3 DNA reads as TGTGCCAGCAGCCAAGGTGGGGTGGGCGGGGAGCTGTTTTTT. Its protein is CASSQGGVGGELFF.

The chain couples TRBV12-3 or TRBV12-4 to TRBJ1-1, with TRBD1 as a possible D gene (5 bases). Deletions cut 6 bases from V and 5 bases from J, with 10 bases between. The CDR3 spans 12 residues. The CDR3, as DNA: TGTGCCAGCAGAGGGACTCGGACTGAAGCTTTCTTT. This encodes CASRGTRTEAFF.